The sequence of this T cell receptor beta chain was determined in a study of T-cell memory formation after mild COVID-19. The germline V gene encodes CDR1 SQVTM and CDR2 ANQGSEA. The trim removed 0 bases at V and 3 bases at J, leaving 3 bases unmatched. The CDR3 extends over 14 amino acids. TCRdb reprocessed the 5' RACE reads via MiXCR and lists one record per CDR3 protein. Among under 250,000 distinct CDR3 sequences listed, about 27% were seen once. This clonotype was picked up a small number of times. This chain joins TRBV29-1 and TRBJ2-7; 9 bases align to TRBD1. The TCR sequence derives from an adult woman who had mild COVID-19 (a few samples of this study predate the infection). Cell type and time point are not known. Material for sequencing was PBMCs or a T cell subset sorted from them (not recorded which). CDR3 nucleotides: TGCAGCGTTGAAGAAACGGGACAGGGCTACGAGCAGTACTTC. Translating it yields CSVEETGQGYEQYF.